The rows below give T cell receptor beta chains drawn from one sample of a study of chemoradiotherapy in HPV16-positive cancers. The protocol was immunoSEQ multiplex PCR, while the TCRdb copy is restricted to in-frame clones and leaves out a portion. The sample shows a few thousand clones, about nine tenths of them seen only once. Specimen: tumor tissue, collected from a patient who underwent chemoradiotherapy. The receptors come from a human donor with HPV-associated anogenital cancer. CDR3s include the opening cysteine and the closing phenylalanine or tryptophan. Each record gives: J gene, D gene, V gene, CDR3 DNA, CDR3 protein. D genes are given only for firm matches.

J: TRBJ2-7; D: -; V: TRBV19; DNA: TGTGCCAGTAGTAGTTGGAACGAGCAGTACTTC; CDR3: CASSSWNEQYF
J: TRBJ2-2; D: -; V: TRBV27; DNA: TGTGCCAGCAGTCAATCACCGGGTTTCGGGGAGCTGTTTTTT; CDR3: CASSQSPGFGELFF
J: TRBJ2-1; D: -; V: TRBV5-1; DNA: TGCGCCAGCAGCCCGGCCGGGGGATACAATGAGCAGTTCTTC; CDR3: CASSPAGGYNEQFF
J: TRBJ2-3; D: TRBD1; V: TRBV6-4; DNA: TGTGCCAGCAGTGACTCGACAGGGGGCGCAGATACGCAGTATTTT; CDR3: CASSDSTGGADTQYF
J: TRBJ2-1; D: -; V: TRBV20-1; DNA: TGCAGTGCTAATCAAGTCAATGAGCAGTTCTTC; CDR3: CSANQVNEQFF
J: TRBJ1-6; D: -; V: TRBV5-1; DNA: TGCGCCAGCGGCAACGGGGCTGAATTGTCACCCCTCCACTTT; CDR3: CASGNGAELSPLHF
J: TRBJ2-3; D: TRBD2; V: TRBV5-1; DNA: TGCGCCAGCAGCTTCCTGAGGGCTAGCGGGGGAGGGGATACGCAGTATTTT; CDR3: CASSFLRASGGGDTQYF
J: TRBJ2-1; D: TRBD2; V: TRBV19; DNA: TGTGCCAGTAGTATGGAGCGGGAGGGCCCAGTATACAATGAGCAGTTCTTC; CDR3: CASSMEREGPVYNEQFF
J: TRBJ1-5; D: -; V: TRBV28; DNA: TGTGCCAGCAGCCTCCCAAAGGGTAATCAGCCCCAGCATTTT; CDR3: CASSLPKGNQPQHF
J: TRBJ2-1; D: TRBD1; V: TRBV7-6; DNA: TGTGCCAGCAGCCTCGGCGGGCAGTCAACAGGGGATGAGCAGTTCTTC; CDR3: CASSLGGQSTGDEQFF
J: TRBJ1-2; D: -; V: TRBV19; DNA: TGTGCCAGTAGTTCCAAGGGCGACTATGGCTACACCTTC; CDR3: CASSSKGDYGYTF
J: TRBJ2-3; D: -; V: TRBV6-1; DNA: TGTGCCAGCAGCCGATTTGATACGCAGTATTTT; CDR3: CASSRFDTQYF
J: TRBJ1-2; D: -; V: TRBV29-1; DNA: TGCAGCGCGAGGGACGGCGCCTATGGCTACACCTTC; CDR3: CSARDGAYGYTF
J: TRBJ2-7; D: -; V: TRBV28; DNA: TGTGCCAGCAGGGAATCAGGGACCTTCTCCTACGAGCAGTACTTC; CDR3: CASRESGTFSYEQYF
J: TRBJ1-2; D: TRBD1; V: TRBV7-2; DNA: TGTGCCAGCAGACCCACAGGGGCTTATGGCTACACCTTC; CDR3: CASRPTGAYGYTF
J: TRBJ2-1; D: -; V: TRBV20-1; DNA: TGCAGTGCCACGGGCAATGAGCAGTTCTTC; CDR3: CSATGNEQFF
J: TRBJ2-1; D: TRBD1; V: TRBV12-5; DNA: TGTGCTAGTGGTGCGGACAGGGTAACCTACAATGAGCAGTTCTTC; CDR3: CASGADRVTYNEQFF